This T cell receptor beta chain is drawn from a study of T cell responses to AZD1222 COVID-19 vaccine. Study observations and caveats: Among those given AZD1222, only 6 or 7 were seropositive at baseline. Sampling that yielded the repertoires occurred only after the peak T cell response. Following two doses of AZD1222, Spike-specific TCR breadth and depth rose.

Using immunoSEQ multiplex PCR, the repertoire was profiled, and TCRdb retains in-frame clones only, with some absent. This sample yields about 120,000 clones, of which roughly 89% are seen a single time; roughly an eighth belongs to the top ten. With respect to this clone: The antigen remains undetermined.

With 10 bases removed from V and 8 bases from J, the gap between germline ends came to 14 bases. This CDR3 has 11 residues. Germline CDR1 MDHEN, CDR2 SYDVKM. The receptor was isolated from an adult in good health. The gene calls are TRBV28 and TRBJ1-2, with D maybe TRBD1 (6 bases). This specimen was peripheral blood, taken on day 0 of AZD1222 vaccination. The DNA for the CDR3 is TGTGCCATCCCGGACAGTGGAGGCTACACCTTC. Encoded protein: CAIPDSGGYTF.